This TCR beta chain is from a study of T cell responses to AZD1222 COVID-19 vaccine. Broader study findings: Donors were mostly white British, more females; clonal diversity possibly underestimated. Baseline testing showed seropositivity in only five to seven AZD1222 recipients. Distributed over spike, vaccine-associated CD4 TCRs predominated at 160-218 and 743-854.

The CDR3 consists of 14 residues. Germline lookup yields CDR1 SGHTA and CDR2 FQGNSA. The germline V and J ends were trimmed by 5 bases and 1 base, with 11 bases remaining between them. The data were produced by immunoSEQ multiplex PCR, yet TCRdb's version contains in-frame clones alone and is incomplete. The sample lists 100,000 to 150,000 clones, about 82% occurring once. Comment on this clone: Its matching antigen is unknown. The same CDR3 arises from other DNA sequences in this sample as well.

The sequence came from an adult who received the MenACWY meningococcal vaccine as a control. This chain joins TRBV7-2 and TRBJ1-1; a possible D gene is TRBD1 (6 bases). This material consisted of peripheral blood, taken 28 days after the second dose of the MenACWY control vaccine. The CDR3 reads CASSPGAANTEAFF. CDR3 nucleotide sequence: TGTGCCAGCAGCCCAGGGGCGGCGAACACTGAAGCTTTCTTT.